This T cell receptor (beta chain) came from a study of blood T cell repertoires in COVID-19. Study-wide background: Samples of COVID-19 (acute and convalescent) were obtained from the United States, Italy and Spain. T cells, B-cell-depleted T cells, or PBMCs supplied cDNA or gDNA.

Authors' data handling: Amplification with reference gene primers provided the estimates of nucleated cell counts. Here immunoSEQ multiplex PCR was the method, and the copy in TCRdb shows in-frame clones only, minus some. The V and J calls and clone size were taken over from that table, and D and trimming were inferred from the DNA. The data contain 170,000 or so clones, roughly 85% of them singletons. The CDR3 contains 13 residues. J gave up 4 bases and V 7 bases, and 4 bases lay outside the gene matches. In germline, CDR1 is SGHNT, CDR2 YYREEE (reference sequence). The specimen was peripheral blood. The receptor was derived from an older woman with acute or convalescent COVID-19. The chain joins TRBV5-4 to TRBJ2-5; 10 bases fit TRBD1. For the CDR3, the DNA is TGTGCCAGCGAGGACAGGGGGGGAGAGACCCAGTACTTC. It translates to CASEDRGGETQYF.